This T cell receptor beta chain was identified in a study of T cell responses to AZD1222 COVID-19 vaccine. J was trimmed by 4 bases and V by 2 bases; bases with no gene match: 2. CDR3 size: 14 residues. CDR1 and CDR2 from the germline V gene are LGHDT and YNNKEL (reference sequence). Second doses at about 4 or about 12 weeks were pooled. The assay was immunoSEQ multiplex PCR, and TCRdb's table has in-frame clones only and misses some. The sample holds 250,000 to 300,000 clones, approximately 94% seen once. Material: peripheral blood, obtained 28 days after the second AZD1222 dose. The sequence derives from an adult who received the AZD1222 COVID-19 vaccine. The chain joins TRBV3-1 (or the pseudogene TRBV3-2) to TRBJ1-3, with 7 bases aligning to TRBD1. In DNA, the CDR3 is TGTGCCAGCAGCCAAAGGGGGCGAGGAAACACCATATATTTT. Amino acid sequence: CASSQRGRGNTIYF.